One sample yielded the 9 T cell receptor beta chains listed below, sequenced in a study of CD8+ T cells in alopecia areata. Cutaneous lymph nodes were pooled and cells sorted by CD4, CD8alpha, NKG2D, NKG2ACE and more. Once RNA had been extracted, it was reverse transcribed into cDNA to act as the sequencing template. The data were produced by immunoSEQ multiplex PCR, yet TCRdb's version contains in-frame clones alone and is incomplete. Altogether 270,000 or so clones were found in the sample, and no singletons occur. Material for sequencing was CD4+ T cells sorted from a lymph node. The origin of the receptors is a C3H/HeJ mouse with alopecia areata. Strain MHC haplotype: H2-k.

As for this clone: Gene names follow the mouse nomenclature. The missing CDR3 end, 4 residues past where the read stops, is filled in from the germline J gene. This chain uses TRBV19 with TRBJ2-5, with TRBD2 matching over 10 bases. Germline V lookup: CDR1 FNHDT, CDR2 SITEND (reference sequence). The length of the CDR3 is 14 residues. The CDR3 is CASTPDWGEDTQYF. Partial CDR3 DNA: TGTGCCAGCACTCCCGACTGGGGGGAAGAC.

This clone was counted at least ten times. Gene and germline names: mouse. The read ends 4 residues before the CDR3 terminus; that terminus is restored from the germline J gene. The chain joins TRBV17 to TRBJ2-7, with a possible D match to TRBD1 (6 bases). Germline loops: CDR1 MNHDT, CDR2 YYDKIL. The CDR3 consists of 13 residues. Trimming took off 6 bases at V and 1 base at J, with 10 bases between the two ends. CDR3: CASSPGTSYEQYF. CDR3 DNA, as far as it was read: TGTGCTAGCAGCCCGGGGACATCCTAT.

Turning to this clone: The germline and genes are mouse ones. The CDR3 extends 4 residues past the end of the read, so its final part is completed from the germline J gene. The chain uses TRBV13-3 and TRBJ2-4; the D gene is possibly TRBD1 (5 bases). CDR3 length equals 14 residues. V gave up 5 bases and J gave up 0 bases, with 10 bases separating them. Germline assignment: CDR1 NNHDY and CDR2 SYVADS. The DNA read from the CDR3 is TGTGCCAGCAGGGTGGACAATAGTCAAAAC. As protein: CASRVDNSQN. Given in full, the CDR3 is CASRVDNSQNTLYF.

Comments on this clone: Genes here carry mouse names. The read ends 4 residues shy of where the CDR3 ends; the end is completed using the germline J gene. The V gene is TRBV5, the J gene TRBJ2-5; maybe TRBD2 (7 bases). The CDR3 has 15 residues. Trimming removed 0 bases from V and 2 bases from J, with 9 bases in between. CDR1 LGHNA and CDR2 YNLKQL come from the germline V gene (reference sequence). The sequenced part of the CDR3 DNA is TGTGCCAGCAGCCAAGAAAGGGGGGCCCAAGAC. Translated: CASSQERGAQD. The whole CDR3 is CASSQERGAQDTQYF.

In this sample, this clone turned up a few times. Genes and germline are mouse. The read halts 4 residues ahead of the CDR3 end, with the missing end drawn from the germline J gene. The gene calls are TRBV5 and TRBJ2-1; 7 bases agree with TRBD1. V lost 2 bases to trimming and J lost 1 base; unmatched junction nucleotides: 5. There are 16 residues in the CDR3. Germline V CDR1 and CDR2: LGHNA, YNLKQL (reference sequence). Here the CDR3 reads CASSQQRDSNYAEQFF. The sequenced part of the CDR3 DNA is TGTGCCAGCAGCCAACAAAGGGACAGCAACTATGCT.

About this clone: Gene names and germline match the mouse. The CDR3 goes on 4 residues after the read ends, and that part is filled in from the germline J gene. The sample holds other DNA sequences that translate to the same CDR3. The J gene is TRBJ2-7, the V gene TRBV13-1; D gene unclear. This CDR3 comprises 11 residues. Germline CDR1 reads NSHNY; CDR2 reads SYGAGN. Incomplete CDR3 DNA: TGTGCCAGCAGTGCGCAGTAT. Translated: CASSAQY. The entire CDR3 protein reads CASSAQYEQYF.

This clone showed up just a few times. Gene labels here are mouse ones. The read ends 4 residues shy of where the CDR3 ends; the end is completed using the germline J gene. The same CDR3 can be traced to other DNA sequences in this sample. V usage is TRBV19 and J usage is TRBJ1-1; perhaps TRBD1 as D (6 bases). Germline CDR1 is FNHDT and CDR2 is SITEND (reference sequence). The CDR3 runs 12 residues. Partial CDR3 DNA: TGTGCCAGCAGTATGGGAGGGGGA. It specifies CASSMGGG. In full, the CDR3 reads CASSMGGGEVFF.

Concerning this clone: The genes are named according to mouse. The same CDR3 also results from other DNA sequences found in this sample. The DNA read from the CDR3 is TGCACCTGCAGTGCACCAGGAGCAAACTCC. Translated: CTCSAPGANS. The CDR3 in its entirety is CTCSAPGANSDYTF. The rearrangement joins TRBV1 to TRBJ1-2; D gene uncertain. The read finishes 4 residues shy of the CDR3 end, and the germline J gene is used to complete it. Germline CDR1 NSQYPW, CDR2 LRSPGD (reference sequence). CDR3 length: 14 residues. V lost 2 bases and J lost 0, with 7 bases in between.

The table lists this clone with a few counts. Any gene name here is a mouse gene name. The read ends 4 residues shy of where the CDR3 ends; the end is completed using the germline J gene. The chain employs TRBV5 and TRBJ2-2, with D perhaps TRBD2 (6 bases). Between the trimmed V and J ends, which lost 0 bases and 0 bases, there was a span of 11 bases. Germline-derived CDR1 and CDR2 are LGHNA and YNLKQL (reference sequence). The CDR3 sequence is 17 residues long. The CDR3 spells CASSQDAWGANTGQLYF. Incomplete CDR3 DNA: TGTGCCAGCAGCCAAGATGCCTGGGGAGCAAACACCGGG.